The 14 T cell receptor beta chains in this list originate from one sample, sequenced in a study of blood T cell repertoires in COVID-19 (dated by TCRdb to about 2020). The protocol used for the library was the immunoSEQ multiplex PCR assay. TCRdb mirrors the immuneACCESS table, restricted to in-frame sequences. Some clones are absent from its copies; in checked studies, under half trace to an unresolved V gene, and the reason for the others is unknown. A total of about 360,000 clones appear in this sample, 81% of them only once. In total, the top ten clones hold roughly 1.1% of the sample. The sample was peripheral blood. The receptors shown here come from a human donor with acute or convalescent COVID-19. The donor label of this sample is uncertain.

J is TRBJ2-7 and V is TRBV6-5, with D possibly TRBD2 on 5 matching bases. V lost 0 bases, J lost 3 bases, and 12 bases lay in between. The germline CDR1 and CDR2 sequences are MNHEY and SVGAGI. The CDR3 consists of 15 residues. The CDR3 protein is CASSYSSGSNYEQYF. For the CDR3, the DNA is TGTGCCAGCAGTTACTCTTCGGGGTCAAACTACGAGCAGTACTTC.

This clone appeared once. This chain joins TRBV19 and TRBJ1-5; D gene uncertain. CDR3 length: 14 amino acids. Trimming left V 2 bases short and J 4 bases short, with 9 bases between. Looked up from germline, CDR1 is LNHDA and CDR2 is SQIVND (reference sequence). CDR3 nucleotides: TGTGCCAGTAGTATATTGTCCGTGAATCAGCCCCAGCATTTT. Translating gives CASSILSVNQPQHF. Complete variable domain (other parts from reference TRBV19 and TRBJ1-5): DGGITQSPKYLFRKEGQNVTLSCEQNLNHDAMYWYRQDPGQGLRLIYYSQIVNDFQKGDIAEGYSVSREKKESFPLTVTSAQKNPTAFYLCASSILSVNQPQHFGDGTRLSIL.

There are a few counts of this clone. The V gene is TRBV5-1, the J gene TRBJ1-1; TRBD1 matches 7 bases. From germline, CDR1 is SGHRS and CDR2 YFSETQ. The CDR3 spans 12 residues. Trimming at V came to 4 bases and at J to 4 bases, leaving 1 base not matched to a gene. Here the CDR3 reads CASSRQGTEAFF. CDR3 DNA: TGCGCCAGCAGCCGACAGGGCACTGAAGCTTTCTTT.

The gene calls are TRBV28 and TRBJ2-3, with 10 nucleotides matching TRBD1. Trimming at V came to 3 bases and at J to 2 bases, leaving 5 bases not matched to a gene. CDR1 and CDR2 from the germline V gene are MDHEN and SYDVKM. The CDR3 extends over 16 amino acids. CDR3 bases: TGTGCCAGCAGTTTCGGGACAGGGGCTGCCACAGATACGCAGTATTTT. Its protein product is CASSFGTGAATDTQYF.

The gene calls are TRBV24-1 and TRBJ1-1; 10 bases match TRBD1. The CDR3 length is 13 residues. V lost 9 bases to trimming and J lost 3 bases; unmatched junction nucleotides: 3. Per the germline V gene, CDR1 is KGHDR and CDR2 is SFDVKD. This chain's CDR3 is CATRGTGDTEAFF. Written as DNA, the CDR3 is TGTGCCACCCGGGGGACAGGGGACACTGAAGCTTTCTTT.

The gene calls are TRBV6-5 and TRBJ1-4, with D unresolved. Trimming shortened V by 4 bases and J by 7 bases, and 19 bases separated the two germline ends. The V gene's germline CDR1 is MNHEY and CDR2 SVGAGI. The CDR3 totals 16 residues. CDR3 region: CASSSFPPGLGEKLFF. The CDR3 DNA is TGTGCCAGCAGTTCCTTTCCCCCAGGTTTGGGTGAAAAACTGTTTTTT.

The J gene is TRBJ1-5, the V gene TRBV19; 9 nucleotides match TRBD1. The CDR3 is made up of 14 amino acids. Per germline, CDR1 LNHDA and CDR2 SQIVND (reference sequence). The J segment lost 5 bases and the V segment lost 7 bases, leaving 6 bases of the junction unmatched. The CDR3 DNA reads as TGTGCCAGTAAACCGGGACAGGGTTATCAGCCCCAGCATTTT. Translated: CASKPGQGYQPQHF.

This clone has a single count. The rearrangement uses TRBV5-1 and TRBJ1-1; perhaps TRBD1 as D (6 bases). Germline CDR1 SGHRS, CDR2 YFSETQ. The V end lost 0 bases, the J end lost 4 bases, and 13 bases lay between the germline ends. The CDR3 runs to 15 residues. CDR3 sequence reads: CASSLGVQGSTEAFF. The CDR3 nucleotides are TGCGCCAGCAGCTTGGGCGTCCAGGGGAGCACTGAAGCTTTCTTT.

CDR3 DNA: TGCAGCGCTGGACAGAGAAACAATGAGCAGTTCTTC. Encoded protein: CSAGQRNNEQFF. This chain joins TRBV29-1 and TRBJ2-1; TRBD1 is a possible D gene (6 bases). Germline lookup yields CDR1 SQVTM and CDR2 ANQGSEA. The CDR3 runs 12 residues. With 7 bases removed from V and 5 bases from J, the gap between germline ends came to 12 bases.

Concerning this clone itself: Its ends do not fully match the called genes, so a read error is possible. The chain is built from TRBV2 and TRBJ1-2; D unresolved. Germline V gene sequence: CDR1 SNHLY, CDR2 FYNNEI. This CDR3 region has 14 residues. CDR3 loop: CASSEGGQLYGYTF. The CDR3 DNA follows: TGTGCCAGCAGCGAAGGAGGGCAGCTCTATGGCTACACCTTC.

The rearrangement links TRBV6-5 to TRBJ1-6, with TRBD1 matching 7 bases. Losses at the gene ends were 6 bases for V and 10 bases for J; bases not matched to a gene: 12. The CDR3 spans 15 residues. CDR1 is MNHEY, CDR2 SVGAGI, per germline. In nucleotides, the CDR3 is TGTGCCAGCAGAACTAACAGGGGAAGGAGATCACCCCTCCACTTT. Residues: CASRTNRGRRSPLHF.

The rearrangement joins TRBV3-1 (or the pseudogene TRBV3-2) to TRBJ1-1; D is unclear. V was trimmed by 4 bases and J by 0 bases, leaving 15 bases between them. Germline V CDR1 and CDR2: LGHDT, YNNKEL (reference sequence). The CDR3 runs to 16 residues. The CDR3 spells CASSLTWSDLNTEAFF. The DNA of the CDR3 is TGTGCCAGCAGCCTTACCTGGTCAGATTTGAACACTGAAGCTTTCTTT.

This rearrangement joins TRBV6-6 to TRBJ1-5; TRBD1 might be the D (6 bases). Trimming removed 2 bases from V and 7 bases from J, with 9 bases in between. Germline CDR1 is MNHNY and CDR2 is SVGAGI (reference sequence). This CDR3 is built from 13 residues. The CDR3 here is CASSYEGDQPQHF. The CDR3 DNA follows: TGTGCCAGCAGTTACGAGGGGGACCAGCCCCAGCATTTT.

The V call is TRBV7-8, the J call TRBJ1-6; D might be TRBD1 (6 bases). V was trimmed by 2 bases and J by 3 bases, leaving 11 bases between them. The CDR3 is 16 amino acids. Looked up from germline, CDR1 is SGHVS and CDR2 is FQNEAQ. This CDR3 reads CASSLNLRGYNSPLHF. The CDR3, as DNA: TGTGCCAGCAGCTTAAATCTCAGGGGCTATAATTCACCCCTCCACTTT.